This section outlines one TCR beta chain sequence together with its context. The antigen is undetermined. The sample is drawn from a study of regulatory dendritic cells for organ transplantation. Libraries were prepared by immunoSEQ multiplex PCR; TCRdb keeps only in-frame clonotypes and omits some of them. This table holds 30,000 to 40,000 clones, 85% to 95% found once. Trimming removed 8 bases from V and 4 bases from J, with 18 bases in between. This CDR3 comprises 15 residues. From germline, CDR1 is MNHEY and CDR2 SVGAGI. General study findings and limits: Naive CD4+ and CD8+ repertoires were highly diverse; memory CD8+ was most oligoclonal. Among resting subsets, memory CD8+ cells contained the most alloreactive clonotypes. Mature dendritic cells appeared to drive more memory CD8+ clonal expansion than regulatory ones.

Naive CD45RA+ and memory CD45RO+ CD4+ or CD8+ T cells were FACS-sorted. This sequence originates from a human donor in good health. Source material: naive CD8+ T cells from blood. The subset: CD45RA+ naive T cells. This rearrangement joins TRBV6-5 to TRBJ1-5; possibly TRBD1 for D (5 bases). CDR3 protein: CASPTGEGLNQPQHF. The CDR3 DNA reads TGTGCCAGCCCGACGGGGGAGGGATTGAATCAGCCCCAGCATTTT.